The following is a TCR beta chain sequence with its context. The data are from a study of blood T cell repertoires in COVID-19. The ends lost 1 base at V and 4 bases at J; junction bases unmatched: 11. Germline lookup yields CDR1 SEHNR and CDR2 FQNEAQ (reference sequence). The CDR3 runs 19 residues. Assay: immunoSEQ multiplex PCR; the TCRdb copy retains only in-frame clones and omits some. Of 200,000 to 250,000 clones listed, approximately 86% were seen once; the top ten hold more than 1.2%. This sequence was found in a man older than 75 with acute or convalescent COVID-19. Specimen: peripheral blood. The genes are TRBV7-9 and TRBJ2-1, with 12 bases aligning to TRBD2. In DNA form, the CDR3 reads TGTGCCAGCAGCTTAGGGGGACTAGCGGGCAATCTAGGTTACAATGAGCAGTTCTTC. Its translation is CASSLGGLAGNLGYNEQFF.